This T cell receptor (beta chain) was sequenced for a study of T cell responses to AZD1222 COVID-19 vaccine. TCRdb's copy holds only in-frame clones and misses some; the assay was immunoSEQ multiplex PCR. The table has some 150,000 clones, approximately 78% seen once; the top ten hold 4.1%. CDR1 is GTSNPN and CDR2 is SVGIG in the germline V gene (reference sequence). The CDR3 totals 16 residues. Trimming shortened V by 2 bases and J by 7 bases, and 18 bases separated the two germline ends. The TCR originated in an adult in good health. Sequences were derived from peripheral blood, sampled on day 0 of MenACWY control vaccination. The chain joins TRBV30 to TRBJ1-6; D might be TRBD1 (5 bases). CDR3 sequence (DNA): TGTGCCTGGAGTTACTATGGGACGGATTTAAATTCACCCCTCCACTTT. It translates to CAWSYYGTDLNSPLHF.